This T cell receptor (beta chain) was sequenced for a study of blood T cell repertoires in COVID-19. Whole-study context: From the United States, Italy and Spain came samples of acute and convalescent COVID-19.

V was clipped by 3 bases and J by 2 bases; unmatched bases: 6. CDR1 and CDR2 (germline): LNHDA, SQIVND (reference sequence). The CDR3 loop spans 16 amino acids. In the original workflow: Nucleated cell counts were estimated from reference gene primer amplification. The repertoire was sequenced with immunoSEQ multiplex PCR; TCRdb's copy has only in-frame clones and lacks some. That table supplies the V and J calls and clone size; D and trimming were determined from the DNA. In the table there are 45,000 to 60,000 clones, around 84% of which are singletons. This clonotype originated in a woman of 80 years or more with acute or convalescent COVID-19. The chain employs TRBV19 and TRBJ2-3; TRBD2 matches at 9 bases. Sequenced input: peripheral blood. CDR3 coding DNA: TGTGCCAGTAGTATCCGGTTAGCGGGGGCCACAGATACGCAGTATTTT. Translation: CASSIRLAGATDTQYF.